This TCR beta chain was identified in a study of molecular identifiers for immune sequencing clone quantification. Overall study results and limits: Among effectors, clones above 20 RNA copies held over 97% of molecules; among naive cells, under 1%.

Libraries from naive CD8 cells were generated from around 18,000 to 910,000 sorted cells (with 10%, 30% or 50% RNA). This clonotype was counted many times. Its specificity is not known. The authors built bulk TCR libraries by previously described methods with listed TCR primers. One entry per CDR3 protein results from TCRdb running MiXCR on the PCR reads. Of about 640,000 distinct CDR3 sequences in the sample, 15% to 20% were seen once. Trimming at V came to 6 bases and at J to 6 bases, leaving 7 bases not matched to a gene. CDR3 length equals 14 residues. In germline, CDR1 is MNHEY, CDR2 SVGEGT. The sequencing sample was made of naive CD8+ T cells from blood, with Jurkat cell RNA spiked in. The subset is: FACS-sorted CD8+CD4-CCR7+CD45RA+ naive T cells. This receptor was obtained from a human donor in good health. Some libraries in this study had Jurkat cell RNA spiked in. This rearrangement joins TRBV6-2 or TRBV6-3 to TRBJ1-1, with TRBD1 identical over 10 bases. This CDR3 is CASSPGQGYSEAFF. For the CDR3, the DNA is TGTGCCAGCAGCCCGGGACAGGGGTATTCTGAAGCTTTCTTT.